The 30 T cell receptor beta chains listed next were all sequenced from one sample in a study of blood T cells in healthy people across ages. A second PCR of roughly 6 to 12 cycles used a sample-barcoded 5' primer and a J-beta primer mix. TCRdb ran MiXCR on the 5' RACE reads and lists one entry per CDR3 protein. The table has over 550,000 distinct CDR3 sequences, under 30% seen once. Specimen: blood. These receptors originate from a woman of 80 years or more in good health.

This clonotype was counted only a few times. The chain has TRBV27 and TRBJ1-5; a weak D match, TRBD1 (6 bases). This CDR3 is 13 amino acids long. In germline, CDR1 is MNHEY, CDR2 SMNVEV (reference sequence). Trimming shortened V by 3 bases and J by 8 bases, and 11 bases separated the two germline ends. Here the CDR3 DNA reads TGTGCCAGCAGTTTGATAGCAGGGGAGCCCCAGCATTTT. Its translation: CASSLIAGEPQHF.

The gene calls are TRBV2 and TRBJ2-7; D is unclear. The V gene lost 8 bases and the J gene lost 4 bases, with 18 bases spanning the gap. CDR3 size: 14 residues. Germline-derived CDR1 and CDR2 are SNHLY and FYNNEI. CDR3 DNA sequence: TGTGCCAGCTCACCGCGGCCAGGTGGGTACGAGCAGTACTTC. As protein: CASSPRPGGYEQYF.

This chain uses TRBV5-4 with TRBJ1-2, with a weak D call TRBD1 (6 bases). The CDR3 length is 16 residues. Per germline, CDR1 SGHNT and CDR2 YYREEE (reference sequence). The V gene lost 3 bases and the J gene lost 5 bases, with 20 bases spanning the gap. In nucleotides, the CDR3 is TGTGCCAGCAGCTCGATTACGACAGGACCCCAGTATGGCTACACCTTC. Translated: CASSSITTGPQYGYTF.

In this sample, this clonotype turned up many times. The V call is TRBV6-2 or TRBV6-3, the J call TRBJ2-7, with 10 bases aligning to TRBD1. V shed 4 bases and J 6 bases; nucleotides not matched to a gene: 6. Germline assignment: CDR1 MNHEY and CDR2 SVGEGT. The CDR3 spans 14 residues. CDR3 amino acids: CASSSVGTGAEQYF. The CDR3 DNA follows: TGTGCCAGCAGTTCCGTCGGGACAGGGGCCGAGCAGTACTTC.

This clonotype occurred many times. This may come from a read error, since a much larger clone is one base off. CDR3 amino acids: CASSLGVGYTF. The CDR3 DNA is TGTGCCAGCAGTTTGGGGGTTGGCTACACCTTC. The chain couples TRBV27 to TRBJ1-2; TRBD1 might be the D (5 bases). This CDR3 is built from 11 residues. Germline V gives CDR1 MNHEY, CDR2 SMNVEV (reference sequence). V lost 3 bases and J lost 7, with 6 bases in between.

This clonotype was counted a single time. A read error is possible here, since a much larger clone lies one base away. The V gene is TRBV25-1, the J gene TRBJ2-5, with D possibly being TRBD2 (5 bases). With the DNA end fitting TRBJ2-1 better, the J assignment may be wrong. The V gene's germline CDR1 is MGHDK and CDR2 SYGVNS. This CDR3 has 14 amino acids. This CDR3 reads CASSDLGAQETQFF. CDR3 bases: TGTGCCAGCAGTGATTTGGGAGCGCAAGAGACCCAGTTCTTC.

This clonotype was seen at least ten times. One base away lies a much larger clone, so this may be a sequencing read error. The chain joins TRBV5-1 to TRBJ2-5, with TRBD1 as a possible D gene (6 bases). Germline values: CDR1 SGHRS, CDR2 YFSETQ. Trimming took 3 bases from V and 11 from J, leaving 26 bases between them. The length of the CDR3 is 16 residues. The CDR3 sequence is CASSSRIDRPYNEQYF. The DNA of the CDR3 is TGCGCCAGCAGCTCCCGTATTGACAGGCCTTACAATGAGCAGTACTTC.

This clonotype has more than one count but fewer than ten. The CDR3 DNA reads TGTGCCAGCAGTGAATTCAAGCTGACAGCTTACAATGAGCAGTTCTTC. This gives the protein CASSEFKLTAYNEQFF. J is TRBJ2-1 and V is TRBV25-1; possible D gene TRBD1, 5 bases. V dropped 1 base and J dropped 4 bases, with 14 bases sitting between them. The germline V gene has CDR1 MGHDK and CDR2 SYGVNS. The CDR3 runs 16 residues.

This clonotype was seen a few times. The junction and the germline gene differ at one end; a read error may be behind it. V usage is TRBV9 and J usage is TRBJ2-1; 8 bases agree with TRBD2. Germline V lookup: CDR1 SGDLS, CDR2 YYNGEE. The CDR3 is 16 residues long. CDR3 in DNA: TGTGCCAGCAGCGTAGGTTCGGGGGGGACGTACAGTGAGCAGTTCTTC. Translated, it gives CASSVGSGGTYSEQFF.

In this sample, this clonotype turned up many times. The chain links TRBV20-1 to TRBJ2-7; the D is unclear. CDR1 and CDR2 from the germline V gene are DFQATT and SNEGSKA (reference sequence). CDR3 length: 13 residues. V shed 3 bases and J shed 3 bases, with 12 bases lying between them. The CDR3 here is CSASGVTSYEQYF. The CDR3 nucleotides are TGCAGTGCTAGTGGGGTGACAAGCTACGAGCAGTACTTC.

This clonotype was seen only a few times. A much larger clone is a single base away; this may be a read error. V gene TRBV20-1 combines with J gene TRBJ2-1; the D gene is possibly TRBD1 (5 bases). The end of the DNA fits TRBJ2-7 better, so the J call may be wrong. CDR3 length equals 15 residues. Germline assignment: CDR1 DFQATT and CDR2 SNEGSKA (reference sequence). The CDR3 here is CSARGTGFSYNEQYF. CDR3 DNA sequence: TGCAGTGCTAGAGGTACAGGCTTTTCCTACAATGAGCAGTACTTC.

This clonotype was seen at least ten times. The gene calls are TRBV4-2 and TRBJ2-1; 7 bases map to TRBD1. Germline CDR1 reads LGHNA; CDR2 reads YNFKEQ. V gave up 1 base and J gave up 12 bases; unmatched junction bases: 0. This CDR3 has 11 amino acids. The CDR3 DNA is TGTGCCAGCAGCCAAGGACAGGGGCAGTTCTTC. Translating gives CASSQGQGQFF.

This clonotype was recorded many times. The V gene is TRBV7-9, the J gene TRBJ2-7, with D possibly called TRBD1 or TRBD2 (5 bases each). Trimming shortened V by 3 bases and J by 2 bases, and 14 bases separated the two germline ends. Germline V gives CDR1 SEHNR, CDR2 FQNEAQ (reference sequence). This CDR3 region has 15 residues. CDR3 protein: CASSLSGRGTYEQYF. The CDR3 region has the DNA TGTGCCAGCAGCTTGTCGGGACGGGGAACCTACGAGCAGTACTTC.

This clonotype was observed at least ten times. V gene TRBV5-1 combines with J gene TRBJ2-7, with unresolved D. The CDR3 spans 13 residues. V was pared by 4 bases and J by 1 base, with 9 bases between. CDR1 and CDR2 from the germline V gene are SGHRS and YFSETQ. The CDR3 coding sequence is TGCGCCAGCAGCCCGGCCGTGTCCTACGAGCAGTACTTC. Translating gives CASSPAVSYEQYF.

Here the CDR3 DNA reads TGTGCCAGCAGGCCCGGGACAGGGAGTGTGGAGACCCAGTACTTC. Translated, it gives CASRPGTGSVETQYF. The genes are TRBV2 and TRBJ2-5; 9 bases agree with TRBD1. The CDR3 sequence is 15 residues long. Trimming removed 6 bases from V and 5 bases from J; junction bases left unmatched: 10. Germline CDR1 SNHLY, CDR2 FYNNEI.

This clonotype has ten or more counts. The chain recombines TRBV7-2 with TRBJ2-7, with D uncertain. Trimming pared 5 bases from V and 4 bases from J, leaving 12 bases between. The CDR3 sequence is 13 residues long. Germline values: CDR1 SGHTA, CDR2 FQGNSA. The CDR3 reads CASSTPGTYEQYF. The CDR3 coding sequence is TGTGCCAGCAGCACACCAGGAACGTACGAGCAGTACTTC.

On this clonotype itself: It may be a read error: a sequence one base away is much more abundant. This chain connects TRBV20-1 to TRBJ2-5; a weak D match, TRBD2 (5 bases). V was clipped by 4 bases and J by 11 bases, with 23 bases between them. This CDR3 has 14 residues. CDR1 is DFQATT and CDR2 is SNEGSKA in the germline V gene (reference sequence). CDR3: CSAIRGLINNEQYF. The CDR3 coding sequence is TGCAGTGCTATACGGGGATTAATCAACAATGAGCAGTACTTC.

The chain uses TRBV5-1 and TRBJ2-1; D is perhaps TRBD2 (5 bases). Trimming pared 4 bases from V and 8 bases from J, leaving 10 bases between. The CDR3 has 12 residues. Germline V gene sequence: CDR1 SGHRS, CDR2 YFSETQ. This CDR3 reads CASSRAGDEQFF. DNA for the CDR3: TGCGCCAGCAGCCGGGCCGGGGATGAGCAGTTCTTC.

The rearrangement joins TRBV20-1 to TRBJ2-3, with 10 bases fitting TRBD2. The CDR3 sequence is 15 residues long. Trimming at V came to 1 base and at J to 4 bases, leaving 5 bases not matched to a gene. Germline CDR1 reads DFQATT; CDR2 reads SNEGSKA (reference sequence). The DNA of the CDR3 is TGCAGTGCTAGAGCTAGCGGGGGACGCCCAGATACGCAGTATTTT. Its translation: CSARASGGRPDTQYF.

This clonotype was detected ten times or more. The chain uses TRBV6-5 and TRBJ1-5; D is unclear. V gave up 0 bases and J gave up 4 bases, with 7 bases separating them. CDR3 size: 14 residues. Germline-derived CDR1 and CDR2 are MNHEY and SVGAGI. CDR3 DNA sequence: TGTGCCAGCAGTTACTCGGCAGCTAATCAGCCCCAGCATTTT. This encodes CASSYSAANQPQHF.

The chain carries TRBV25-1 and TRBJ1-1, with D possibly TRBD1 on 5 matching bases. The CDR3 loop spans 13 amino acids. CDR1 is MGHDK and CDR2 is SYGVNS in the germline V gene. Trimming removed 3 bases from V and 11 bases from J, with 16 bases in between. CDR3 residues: CASSDETARKAFF. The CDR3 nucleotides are TGTGCCAGCAGTGATGAGACAGCCCGGAAGGCTTTCTTT.

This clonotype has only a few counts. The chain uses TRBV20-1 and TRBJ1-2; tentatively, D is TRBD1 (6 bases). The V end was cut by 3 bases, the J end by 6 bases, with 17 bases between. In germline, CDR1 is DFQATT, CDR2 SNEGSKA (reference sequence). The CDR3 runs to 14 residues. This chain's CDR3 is CSARDSLNRDGYTF. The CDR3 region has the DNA TGCAGTGCTAGGGACAGCCTTAACCGTGATGGCTACACCTTC.

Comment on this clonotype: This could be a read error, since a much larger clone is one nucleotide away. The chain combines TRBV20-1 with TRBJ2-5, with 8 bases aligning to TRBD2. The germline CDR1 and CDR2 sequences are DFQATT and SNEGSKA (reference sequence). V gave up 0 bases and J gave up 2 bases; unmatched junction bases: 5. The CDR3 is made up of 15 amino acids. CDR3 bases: TGCAGTGCTAGAGAGGGCCAGCGGGGGCAAGAGACCCAGTACTTC. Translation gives CSAREGQRGQETQYF.

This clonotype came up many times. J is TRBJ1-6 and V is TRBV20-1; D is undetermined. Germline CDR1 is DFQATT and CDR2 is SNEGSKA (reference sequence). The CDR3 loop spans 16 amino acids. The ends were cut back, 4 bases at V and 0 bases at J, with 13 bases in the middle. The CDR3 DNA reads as TGCAGTGCTACCCGGACGGAAGCCTCCTATAATTCACCCCTCCACTTT. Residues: CSATRTEASYNSPLHF.

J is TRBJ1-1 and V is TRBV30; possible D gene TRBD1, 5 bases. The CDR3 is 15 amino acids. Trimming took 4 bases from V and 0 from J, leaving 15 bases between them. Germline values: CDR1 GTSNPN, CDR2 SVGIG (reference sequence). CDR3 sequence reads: CAWNLPGPLNTEAFF. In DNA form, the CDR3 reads TGTGCCTGGAACCTACCGGGACCGTTGAACACTGAAGCTTTCTTT. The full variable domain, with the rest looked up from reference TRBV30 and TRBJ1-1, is SQTIHQWPATLVQPVGSPLSLECTVEGTSNPNLYWYRQAAGRGLQLLFYSVGIGQISSEVPQNLSASRPQDRQFILSSKKLLLSDSGFYLCAWNLPGPLNTEAFFGQGTRLTVV.

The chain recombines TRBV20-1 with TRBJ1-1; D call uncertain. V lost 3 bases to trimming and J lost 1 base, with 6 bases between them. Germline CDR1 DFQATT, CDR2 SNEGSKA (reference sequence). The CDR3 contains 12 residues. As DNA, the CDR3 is TGCAGTGCTAGTCTCAGGAACACTGAAGCTTTCTTT. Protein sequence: CSASLRNTEAFF.

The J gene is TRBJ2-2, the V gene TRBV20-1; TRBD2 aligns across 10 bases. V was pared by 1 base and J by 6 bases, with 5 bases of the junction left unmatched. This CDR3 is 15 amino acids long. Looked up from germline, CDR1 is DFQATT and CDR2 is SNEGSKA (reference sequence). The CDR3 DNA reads TGCAGTGCTAGAGTTGCTAGCGGGAGTCCCGGGGAGCTGTTTTTT. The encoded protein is CSARVASGSPGELFF.

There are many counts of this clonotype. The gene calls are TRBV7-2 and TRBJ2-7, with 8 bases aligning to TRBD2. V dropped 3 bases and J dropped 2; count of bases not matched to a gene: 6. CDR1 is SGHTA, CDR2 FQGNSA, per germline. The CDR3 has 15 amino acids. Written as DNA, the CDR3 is TGTGCCAGCAGCTTCGAAGCGGGGGCCCCCTACGAGCAGTACTTC. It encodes CASSFEAGAPYEQYF.

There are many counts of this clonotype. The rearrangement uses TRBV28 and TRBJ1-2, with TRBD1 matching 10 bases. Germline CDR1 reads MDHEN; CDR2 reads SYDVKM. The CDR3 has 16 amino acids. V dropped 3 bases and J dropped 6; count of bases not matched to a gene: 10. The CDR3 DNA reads TGTGCCAGCAGTTTTCTGACAGGGGGCGCAAGGAATGGCTACACCTTC. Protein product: CASSFLTGGARNGYTF.

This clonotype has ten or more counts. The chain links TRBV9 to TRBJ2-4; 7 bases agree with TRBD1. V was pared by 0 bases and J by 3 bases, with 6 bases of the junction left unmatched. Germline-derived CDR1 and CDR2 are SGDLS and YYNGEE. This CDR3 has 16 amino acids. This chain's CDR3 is CASSVGPGGSKNIQYF. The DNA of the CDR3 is TGTGCCAGCAGCGTAGGCCCAGGGGGAAGCAAAAACATTCAGTACTTC.